The 2 T cell receptor beta chains in this list originate from one sample, sequenced in a study of neurological immune-mediated disorders. TCRdb processed the 5' RACE reads anew with MiXCR; each CDR3 protein has one entry. The sample carries about 79,000 distinct CDR3 sequences, around an eighth recorded once. The sequenced sample consisted of PBMCs. These receptors all come from a woman in her 50s in good health.

This clonotype was detected many times. This chain joins TRBV14 and TRBJ2-5; tentative D call: TRBD1 (5 bases). This CDR3 comprises 14 residues. V lost 4 bases to trimming and J lost 5 bases, with 14 bases between them. Germline V gives CDR1 SGHDN, CDR2 FVKESK. The DNA of the CDR3 is TGTGCCAGCAGCCGCCGACAGAATATCGAGACCCAGTACTTC. Translation: CASSRRQNIETQYF.

The sample holds many counts of this clonotype. The chain is built from TRBV20-1 and TRBJ2-1; TRBD2 agrees at 11 bases. CDR3 length equals 15 residues. CDR1 DFQATT and CDR2 SNEGSKA come from the germline V gene (reference sequence). J gave up 4 bases and V 5 bases, and 7 bases lay outside the gene matches. The CDR3 spells CSASPGLAVYNEQFF. The DNA of the CDR3 is TGCAGTGCTTCTCCGGGACTAGCGGTTTACAATGAGCAGTTCTTC.